One and the same sample provided the 19 T cell receptor beta chains below, sequenced in a study of radiotherapy plus CTLA-4 blockade in lung cancer. Data came from immunoSEQ multiplex PCR; TCRdb stores just in-frame clones and leaves some out. The sample records approximately 89,000 clones, 60% to 85% being singletons. Sequenced material: peripheral blood, taken from a patient treated with radiotherapy plus ipilimumab. All receptors come from a human donor with non-small cell lung cancer who had a partial response to radiotherapy plus ipilimumab. Some clones in this sample may be carry-over from other donors' samples.

This clone was found a few times. The chain is built from TRBV6-6 and TRBJ1-3; 7 bases map to TRBD1. CDR1 and CDR2 from the germline V gene are MNHNY and SVGAGI (reference sequence). V lost 5 bases, J lost 0 bases, and 7 bases stayed unmatched. The CDR3 loop spans 16 amino acids. For the CDR3, the DNA is TGTGCCAGCAGTCCGGGACAGCCTTTCTCTGGAAACACCATATATTTT. Amino acids: CASSPGQPFSGNTIYF.

V is TRBV20-1 and J is TRBJ1-1; D gene unclear. Germline V gene sequence: CDR1 DFQATT, CDR2 SNEGSKA (reference sequence). Trimming pared 5 bases from V and 4 bases from J, leaving 8 bases between. The CDR3 is 11 amino acids. The CDR3 coding sequence is TGCAGTGCTCCGGGGAGCACTGAAGCTTTCTTT. Protein sequence: CSAPGSTEAFF.

This rearrangement joins TRBV2 to TRBJ1-1; 8 positions agree with TRBD1. Losses at the gene ends were 6 bases for V and 0 bases for J; bases not matched to a gene: 3. The CDR3 runs to 14 residues. Germline V gene data show CDR1 as SNHLY and CDR2 as FYNNEI. The CDR3 loop is CASSKTGVNTEAFF. CDR3 nucleotides: TGTGCCAGCAGCAAGACAGGGGTGAACACTGAAGCTTTCTTT. Supplemented by reference TRBV2 and TRBJ1-1, the full variable domain reads EPEVTQTPSHQVTQMGQEVILRCVPISNHLYFYWYRQILGQKVEFLVSFYNNEISEKSEIFDDQFSVERPDGSNFTLKIRSTKLEDSAMYFCASSKTGVNTEAFFGQGTRLTVV.

CDR3 coding DNA: TGTGCCAGCAGCCACGAACTAGCCAAAAACATTCAGTACTTC. Its translation: CASSHELAKNIQYF. The J gene is TRBJ2-4, the V gene TRBV28; D is undetermined. This CDR3 spans 14 amino acids. The V gene's germline CDR1 is MDHEN and CDR2 SYDVKM. With 6 bases removed from V and 0 bases from J, the gap between germline ends came to 9 bases. The whole variable domain, filled in from reference TRBV28 and TRBJ2-4, reads DVKVTQSSRYLVKRTGEKVFLECVQDMDHENMFWYRQDPGLGLRLIYFSYDVKMKEKGDIPEGYSVSREKKERFSLILESASTNQTSMYLCASSHELAKNIQYFGAGTRLSVL.

This clone was seen a handful of times. The chain carries TRBV7-2 and TRBJ2-5; tentative D call: TRBD2 (5 bases). The CDR3 runs to 12 residues. CDR1 and CDR2 from the germline V gene are SGHTA and FQGNSA. The V and J ends lost 2 bases and 7 bases respectively, with 8 bases between them. CDR3 region: CASSLIGGTQYF. Written as DNA, the CDR3 is TGTGCCAGCAGCTTAATAGGAGGGACCCAGTACTTC.

The rearrangement links TRBV5-5 to TRBJ2-2, with TRBD1 matching 7 bases. This CDR3 spans 15 amino acids. Germline V gene sequence: CDR1 SGHKS, CDR2 YYEKEE (reference sequence). Germline trimming cut 4 bases from V and 0 bases from J; bases unmatched to any gene: 3. This chain's CDR3 is CASSAGTANTGELFF. The CDR3 bases are TGTGCCAGCAGCGCAGGGACAGCGAACACCGGGGAGCTGTTTTTT.

The rearrangement joins TRBV10-3 to TRBJ1-3; no reliable D call. Germline lookup yields CDR1 ENHRY and CDR2 SYGVKD. The CDR3 is 13 amino acids. Trimming removed 7 bases from V and 4 bases from J, with 11 bases in between. The CDR3, as DNA: TGTGCCATCAACCCCACCGCGGGAAACACCATATATTTT. Translated: CAINPTAGNTIYF.

The J gene is TRBJ2-7, the V gene TRBV6-5; D is perhaps TRBD1 (6 bases). The V gene's germline CDR1 is MNHEY and CDR2 SVGAGI. The CDR3 length is 14 residues. V was trimmed by 1 base and J by 2 bases, leaving 9 bases between them. CDR3 in amino acids: CASSYFGGTYEQYF. CDR3 nucleotides: TGTGCCAGCAGTTACTTTGGGGGCACCTACGAGCAGTACTTC.

The rearrangement uses TRBV9 and TRBJ1-2; no firm D call. Germline CDR1 SGDLS, CDR2 YYNGEE. The V end lost 0 bases, the J end lost 4 bases, and 13 bases lay between the germline ends. CDR3 length: 15 amino acids. The CDR3 nucleotides are TGTGCCAGCAGCGTAGGAATCTCCGCGGCCTATGGCTACACCTTC. This codes for CASSVGISAAYGYTF.

This sequence joins TRBV10-3 and TRBJ1-2, with 7 bases aligning to TRBD1. This CDR3 contains 13 residues. Germline V lookup: CDR1 ENHRY, CDR2 SYGVKD. J was trimmed by 8 bases and V by 6 bases; bases with no gene match: 9. CDR3 in DNA: TGTGCCATCAGCCCACAGGGGTCCTTCGGCTACACCTTC. As protein: CAISPQGSFGYTF.

This sequence joins TRBV27 and TRBJ2-7; 12 bases fit TRBD2. The V gene's germline CDR1 is MNHEY and CDR2 SMNVEV (reference sequence). V was clipped by 5 bases and J by 0 bases; unmatched bases: 5. The CDR3 is 16 residues long. The CDR3 reads CASSPSSGRASYEQYF. In DNA form, the CDR3 reads TGTGCCAGCAGTCCATCTAGCGGGAGGGCCTCCTACGAGCAGTACTTC.

V is TRBV19 and J is TRBJ2-6, with unresolved D. This CDR3 is 13 amino acids long. Looked up from germline, CDR1 is LNHDA and CDR2 is SQIVND (reference sequence). V lost 4 bases and J lost 12, with 13 bases in between. CDR3 sequence reads: CASSTPEVVVLTF. For the CDR3, the DNA is TGTGCCAGTAGTACCCCCGAGGTAGTCGTCCTGACTTTC.

This rearrangement joins TRBV4-2 to TRBJ2-7; weak D call: TRBD2 (6 bases). V was pared by 0 bases and J by 2 bases, with 11 bases between. This CDR3 is built from 15 residues. Per germline, CDR1 LGHNA and CDR2 YNFKEQ. CDR3 nucleotides: TGTGCCAGCAGCCAAGATAGGGACTCCACCTACGAGCAGTACTTC. Residues: CASSQDRDSTYEQYF.

The chain employs TRBV29-1 and TRBJ2-7, with 8 positions matching TRBD1. Trimming removed 7 bases from V and 2 bases from J; junction bases left unmatched: 7. Germline-derived CDR1 and CDR2 are SQVTM and ANQGSEA. CDR3 length: 13 residues. The CDR3 reads CSARQGPPYEQYF. The CDR3 region has the DNA TGCAGCGCCCGACAGGGGCCTCCCTACGAGCAGTACTTC.

The CDR3 reads CASSGTGTGGVYGYTF. The CDR3 nucleotides read TGTGCCAGCAGCGGGACCGGGACAGGGGGCGTCTATGGCTACACCTTC. The chain carries TRBV28 and TRBJ1-2, with TRBD1 matching over 12 bases. The CDR3 contains 16 residues. V shed 6 bases and J 4 bases; nucleotides not matched to a gene: 9. Germline V CDR1 and CDR2: MDHEN, SYDVKM.

The chain is built from TRBV4-1 and TRBJ1-5; D ambiguous. The germline V gene encodes CDR1 MGHRA and CDR2 YSYEKL. Trimming left V 4 bases short and J 0 bases short, with 13 bases between. This CDR3 contains 16 residues. The CDR3, as DNA: TGCGCCAGCAGCCCCTGGACGGGGTATAGCAATCAGCCCCAGCATTTT. Protein sequence: CASSPWTGYSNQPQHF.

This sequence joins TRBV7-2 and TRBJ2-7; perhaps TRBD2 as D (6 bases). Germline loops: CDR1 SGHTA, CDR2 FQGNSA. The CDR3 extends over 14 amino acids. Deletions cut 3 bases from V and 6 bases from J, with 15 bases between. The CDR3 DNA is TGTGCCAGCAGCTTGTCGGGGGACCTACTCGAGCAGTACTTC. Its protein is CASSLSGDLLEQYF.

This sequence joins TRBV2 and TRBJ2-7; 9 nucleotides align to TRBD1. Trimming at V came to 7 bases and at J to 3 bases, leaving 7 bases not matched to a gene. The germline gives CDR1 SNHLY, CDR2 FYNNEI. The CDR3 runs 14 residues. The chain's CDR3 is CASTSRDRDYEQYF. In nucleotides, the CDR3 is TGTGCCAGCACCTCCAGGGACAGGGACTACGAGCAGTACTTC.

The chain joins TRBV5-4 to TRBJ2-1; 7 bases align to TRBD2. CDR3 size: 16 residues. Trimming cost V 1 base and J 0 bases; bases outside gene matches: 4. CDR1 and CDR2 (germline): SGHNT, YYREEE (reference sequence). The CDR3 nucleotides are TGTGCCAGCAGCTTGCCTAGCGGCCTCTCCTACAATGAGCAGTTCTTC. Its translation: CASSLPSGLSYNEQFF.